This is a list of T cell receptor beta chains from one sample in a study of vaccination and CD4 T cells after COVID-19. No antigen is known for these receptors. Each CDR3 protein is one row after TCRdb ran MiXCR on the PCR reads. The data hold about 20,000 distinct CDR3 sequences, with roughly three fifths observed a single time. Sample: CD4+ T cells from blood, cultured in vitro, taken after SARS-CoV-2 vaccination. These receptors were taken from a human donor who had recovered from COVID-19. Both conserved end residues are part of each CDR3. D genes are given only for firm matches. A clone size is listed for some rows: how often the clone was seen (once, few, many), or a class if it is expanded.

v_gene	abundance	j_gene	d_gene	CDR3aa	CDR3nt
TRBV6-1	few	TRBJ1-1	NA	CASAFTPRGEAFF	TGTGCCAGCGCCTTTACCCCCCGGGGTGAAGCTTTCTTT
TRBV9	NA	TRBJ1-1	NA	CASRSLDNTEAFF	TGTGCCAGCAGATCGTTAGATAACACTGAAGCTTTCTTT
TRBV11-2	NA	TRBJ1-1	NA	CASSTGQSNTEAFF	TGTGCCAGCAGCACCGGACAGTCGAACACTGAAGCTTTCTTT
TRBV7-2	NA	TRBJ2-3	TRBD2	CASSPDQAGGTDTQYF	TGTGCCAGCAGCCCCGATCAGGCGGGGGGCACAGATACGCAGTATTTT
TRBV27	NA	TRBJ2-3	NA	CASSLGLGFTDTQYF	TGTGCCAGCAGTTTAGGGTTGGGATTCACAGATACGCAGTATTTT
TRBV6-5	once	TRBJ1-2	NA	CASSYTGGLRDGYTF	TGTGCCAGCAGTTACACCGGGGGGTTACGCGATGGCTACACCTTC
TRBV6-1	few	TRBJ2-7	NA	CASRGHRDQYF	TGTGCCAGCAGGGGTCATAGGGACCAGTACTTC
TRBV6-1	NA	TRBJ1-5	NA	CASSEGGAGGQPQHF	TGTGCCAGCAGTGAAGGTGGGGCGGGGGGTCAGCCCCAGCATTTT
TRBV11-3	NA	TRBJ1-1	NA	CASSLGDYMNTEAFF	TGTGCCAGCAGCTTAGGGGACTACATGAACACTGAAGCTTTCTTT
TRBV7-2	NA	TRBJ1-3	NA	CASSSGTISGNTIYF	TGTGCCAGCAGTTCCGGGACGATATCTGGAAACACCATATATTTT
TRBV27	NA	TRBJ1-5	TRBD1	CASSLSRRQGGDQPQHF	TGTGCCAGCAGTTTAAGTCGAAGGCAGGGGGGCGATCAGCCCCAGCATTTT
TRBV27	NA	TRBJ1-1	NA	CASSLYGGEAFF	TGTGCCAGCAGTTTATACGGGGGGGAAGCTTTCTTT
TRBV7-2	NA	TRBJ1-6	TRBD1	CASSFDGQGYSPLHF	TGTGCCAGCAGCTTCGACGGACAGGGATATTCACCCCTCCACTTT
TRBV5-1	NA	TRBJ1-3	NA	CASSLGSTGNTIYF	TGCGCCAGCAGCTTGGGGAGCACTGGAAACACCATATATTTT
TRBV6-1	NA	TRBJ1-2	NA	CASRPPVQGNGYIF	TGTGCCAGCAGACCTCCTGTCCAGGGGAATGGCTACATCTTC
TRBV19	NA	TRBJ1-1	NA	CASSPPPQGTNTEAFF	TGTGCCAGTAGCCCCCCACCACAGGGAACGAACACTGAAGCTTTCTTT
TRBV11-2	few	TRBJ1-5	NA	CASSLDTHQPQHF	TGTGCCAGCAGCTTAGATACCCATCAGCCCCAGCATTTT
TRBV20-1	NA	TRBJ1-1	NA	CSEGSSLNTEAFF	TGCAGTGAAGGGTCCAGCCTGAACACTGAAGCTTTCTTT
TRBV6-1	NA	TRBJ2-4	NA	CASSEVGRGHNIQYF	TGTGCCAGCAGTGAAGTCGGGCGGGGCCATAACATTCAGTACTTC
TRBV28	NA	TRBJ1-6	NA	CASSTGTSSYNSPLHF	TGTGCCAGCAGTACAGGGACGAGCTCCTATAATTCACCCCTCCACTTT
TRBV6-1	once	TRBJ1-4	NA	CASEWARSEKLFF	TGTGCCAGCGAGTGGGCACGATCTGAAAAACTGTTTTTT